This TCR beta chain was sequenced for a study of graft-versus-host responses after intestinal transplantation. The overall study: Each of the recipients got a multivisceral, liver-intestinal, or isolated intestinal transplant. Anti-thymocyte globulin induction, then tacrolimus and steroids for about three years, went to all recipients.

The CDR3 runs 13 residues. V was shortened by 5 bases and J by 3 bases, with 10 bases between the two germline ends. From germline, CDR1 is SGHTA and CDR2 FQGNSA. Of note for this clone: Its antigen is as yet unknown.

Whole-study results and caveats: Peak circulating GvH clone levels tracked with early post-transplant HvG declines. Some GvH clones appeared in ileal mucosa or blood before recipient bone marrow.

Some clones are missing from TCRdb's copy, which holds only in-frame ones; the method was immunoSEQ multiplex PCR. The sample consists of about 59,000 clones, almost 95% of them appearing once. This chain joins TRBV7-2 and TRBJ1-2, with D unresolved. This material consisted of unstimulated CD4+ T cells sorted from spleen or lymph node cells, taken before transplant. The TCR was taken from a human donor who was the organ donor for an intestinal transplant. The CDR3 here is CASSPHVDYGYTF. CDR3 DNA sequence: TGTGCCAGCAGCCCCCATGTAGACTATGGCTACACCTTC.